This entry describes one T cell receptor beta chain. The CDR3 runs to 14 residues. Germline loops: CDR1 SGHTA, CDR2 FQGNSA. Deletions cut 1 base from V and 8 bases from J, with 11 bases between. The data originate from a study of blood T cell repertoires in COVID-19. TCRdb's copy holds only in-frame clones and misses some; the assay was immunoSEQ multiplex PCR. The sample yields more than 300,000 clones, 80% to 90% seen once. This sequence was found in a woman in her twenties or thirties with COVID-19, enrolled during active disease. Sequenced sample: peripheral blood. The chain couples TRBV7-2 to TRBJ1-4; D may be TRBD1 (6 bases). Here the CDR3 DNA reads TGTGCCAGCAGCTTAGGGCAGGGGAAGGAAAAACTGTTTTTT. It translates to CASSLGQGKEKLFF.